This is a list of T cell receptor beta chains from one sample in a study of T-cell reconstitution after alpha-beta-depleted transplantation in children. Via MiXCR, TCRdb re-called the PCR reads, giving one row per CDR3 protein. Here the sample spans hundreds of thousands of distinct CDR3 sequences, around 7.1% being singletons. The sequenced sample was peripheral blood, obtained 360 days after TCRalphabeta/CD19-depleted stem cell transplant. The receptor set was obtained from a female patient aged 2-15 years who had a stem cell transplant for Fanconi anemia, so the T cells may come from the graft donor. The CDR3 runs from the conserved cysteine through the conserved F or W. D genes are given only for firm matches. A clone size is listed for some rows: how often the clone was seen (once, few, many), or a class if it is expanded.

j_call,v_call,d_call,clone_size,cdr3_aa,cdr3_nt
TRBJ2-7,TRBV5-1,TRBD2,many,CASSSRTSGNTYEQYF,TGCGCCAGCAGCTCGAGGACTAGCGGGAACACCTACGAGCAGTACTTC
TRBJ1-2,TRBV11-2,TRBD1,few,CASSFPTGDGYTF,TGTGCCAGCAGCTTCCCTACAGGGGATGGCTACACCTTC
TRBJ2-1,TRBV7-1,TRBD1,-,CASSRTGGTNEQFF,TGTGCCAGCAGTAGGACAGGGGGCACCAATGAGCAGTTCTTC
TRBJ2-3,TRBV18,-,-,CASSPPGTSTDTQYF,TGTGCCAGCTCACCTCCCGGGACTAGCACAGATACGCAGTATTTT
TRBJ2-3,TRBV7-2,TRBD1,many,CASSSGQGAGTQYF,TGTGCCAGCAGCTCCGGACAGGGGGCGGGTACGCAGTATTTT
TRBJ1-2,TRBV15,-,many,CATSRRRESYGYTF,TGTGCCACCAGCCGGAGGAGGGAATCCTATGGCTACACCTTC
TRBJ2-7,TRBV28,-,many,CASSLYYEQYF,TGTGCCAGCAGCCTATATTACGAGCAGTACTTC
TRBJ2-5,TRBV18,-,-,CASSPRGPKETQYF,TGTGCCAGCTCACCGCGGGGGCCTAAAGAGACCCAGTACTTC
TRBJ1-1,TRBV29-1,TRBD1,many,CSVRTGSNTEAFF,TGCAGCGTTAGGACAGGTTCGAACACTGAAGCTTTCTTT
TRBJ1-1,TRBV7-2,TRBD1,many,CASSADRDRATNTEAFF,TGTGCCAGCAGCGCGGACCGGGACAGGGCAACGAACACTGAAGCTTTCTTT
TRBJ1-3,TRBV20-1,-,many,CSAREFQGVFGNTIYF,TGCAGTGCTAGAGAGTTCCAGGGAGTGTTTGGAAACACCATATATTTT
TRBJ2-7,TRBV18,-,-,CASSPTAAYEQYF,TGTGCCAGCTCACCGACAGCAGCCTACGAGCAGTACTTC
TRBJ2-1,TRBV2,TRBD2,-,CASSLIGLAGQGEQFF,TGTGCCAGCAGTCTCATTGGACTAGCGGGACAGGGTGAGCAGTTCTTC
TRBJ1-2,TRBV10-3,TRBD1,many,CALGTGGPSDGYTF,TGTGCCCTAGGGACAGGGGGCCCATCCGATGGCTACACCTTC
TRBJ1-3,TRBV7-8,-,many,CASSLRNTIYF,TGTGCCAGCAGCTTAAGAAACACCATATATTTT
TRBJ1-5,TRBV29-1,-,many,CSVARVSNQPQHF,TGCAGCGTTGCGAGGGTTAGCAATCAGCCCCAGCATTTT
TRBJ2-1,TRBV5-1,TRBD1,-,CASSLRLFGQGAVDEQFF,TGCGCCAGCAGCCTGCGGTTATTTGGACAGGGGGCTGTGGATGAGCAGTTCTTC
TRBJ1-1,TRBV5-6,-,-,CASSSGRGNTEAIF,TGTGCCAGCAGCTCGGGACGGGGGAACACTGAAGCTATCTTT
TRBJ1-2,TRBV10-3,-,many,CAISESRGIGYGYTF,TGTGCCATCAGTGAGTCGAGAGGTATCGGCTATGGCTACACCTTC
TRBJ2-1,TRBV6-5,TRBD2,many,CASKVSGGYNEQFF,TGTGCCAGTAAAGTTAGCGGGGGGTACAATGAGCAGTTCTTC
TRBJ1-1,TRBV20-1,-,many,CSAMEGSNTEAFF,TGCAGTGCTATGGAAGGGTCAAACACTGAAGCTTTCTTT
TRBJ1-3,TRBV6-1,-,-,CASTHLPGLSGNTIYF,TGTGCCAGCACCCACCTCCCTGGACTCTCTGGAAACACCATATATTTT
TRBJ2-1,TRBV20-1,-,many,CSAWTESYNEQFF,TGCAGTGCCTGGACAGAGTCTTACAATGAGCAGTTCTTC
TRBJ1-1,TRBV7-9,-,many,CASSLAQVSGMAFF,TGTGCCAGCAGCTTAGCGCAGGTGTCAGGGATGGCTTTCTTT
TRBJ2-1,TRBV20-1,-,-,CSAKAPGRLGDLEHNEQFF,TGCAGTGCTAAGGCTCCGGGTAGACTCGGTGATTTGGAGCACAATGAGCAGTTCTTC
TRBJ1-5,TRBV3-1,-,few,CASSDSGLNPSNQPQHF,TGTGCCAGCAGCGACAGCGGACTCAATCCTAGCAATCAGCCCCAGCATTTT
TRBJ2-3,TRBV10-2,TRBD1,many,CASSESDRTSADTQYF,TGCGCCAGCAGTGAGTCGGACAGGACCTCCGCAGATACGCAGTATTTT
TRBJ1-1,TRBV20-1,-,few,CSAREGAGAFF,TGCAGTGCTAGAGAGGGCGCGGGAGCTTTCTTT
TRBJ2-3,TRBV20-1,TRBD2,few,CRASGGEPDTQYF,TGCAGGGCTAGCGGGGGGGAGCCAGATACGCAGTATTTT
TRBJ1-5,TRBV12-3/TRBV12-4,-,few,CASSVGAGIINQPQHF,TGTGCCAGCAGTGTGGGGGCAGGGATAATCAATCAGCCCCAGCATTTT
TRBJ2-1,TRBV7-2,TRBD2,many,CASSTGGAAVNEQFF,TGTGCCAGCAGCACCGGGGGGGCCGCCGTCAATGAGCAGTTCTTC